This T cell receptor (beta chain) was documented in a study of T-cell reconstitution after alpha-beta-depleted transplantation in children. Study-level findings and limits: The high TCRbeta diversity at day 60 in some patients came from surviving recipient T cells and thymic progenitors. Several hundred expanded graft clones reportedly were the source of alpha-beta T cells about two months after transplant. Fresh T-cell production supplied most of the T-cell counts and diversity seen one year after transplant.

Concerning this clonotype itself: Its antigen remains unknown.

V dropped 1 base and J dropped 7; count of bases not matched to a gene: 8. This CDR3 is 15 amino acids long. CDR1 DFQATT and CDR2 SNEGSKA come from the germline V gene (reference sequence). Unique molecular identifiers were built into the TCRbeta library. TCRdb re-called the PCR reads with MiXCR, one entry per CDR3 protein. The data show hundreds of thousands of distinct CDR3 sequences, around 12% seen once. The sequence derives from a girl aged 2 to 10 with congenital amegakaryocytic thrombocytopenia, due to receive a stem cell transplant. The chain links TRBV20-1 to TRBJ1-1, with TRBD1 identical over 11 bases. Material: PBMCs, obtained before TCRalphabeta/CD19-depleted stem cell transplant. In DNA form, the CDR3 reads TGCAGTGCTAGAGGCCGAACGGGACAGGGGGTTGAAGCTTTCTTT. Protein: CSARGRTGQGVEAFF.